These T cell receptor beta chains were read from a single sample in a study of blood T cell repertoires in COVID-19. This table comes from immunoSEQ multiplex PCR, and its TCRdb copy is limited to in-frame clones, with some not included. The top ten hold 5% to 6.5% of the sample, which has about 99,000 clones, about 91% seen once. Material for sequencing was peripheral blood. These receptors were obtained from a human donor in a cohort sampled during active COVID-19. Each CDR3 is given without its conserved first and last residue. Each record gives: J gene, V gene, CDR3 protein.

TRBJ2-3,TRBV2,ASRGTSGADTQY
TRBJ2-1,TRBV28,ASSPHRDSHEQF
TRBJ1-2,TRBV27,ASSPGTGPYGYT
TRBJ1-4,TRBV7-8,ASSSGQVVEKLF
TRBJ1-3,TRBV15,ATSRVITGVGAGNTIY
TRBJ2-7,TRBV15,ATSKTYPGYEQY
TRBJ1-2,TRBV19,ASTPADSGYGYT
TRBJ2-1,TRBV5-1,ASNRGTSYNEQF
TRBJ1-4,TRBV5-1,ASSLVGDEKLF
TRBJ2-1,TRBV10-3,AISESTIAARSSSYNEQF
TRBJ1-1,TRBV9,ASSPVGQQEAF
TRBJ1-5,TRBV10-3,AISPPGQNSNQPQH
TRBJ2-7,TRBV6-5,ASKLGQGPVYEQY
TRBJ1-4,TRBV7-9,ASSPRDRQIEKLF
TRBJ2-2,TRBV18,ASSPGDTGELF
TRBJ2-3,TRBV6-5,ASSYSDSGGDTQY
TRBJ2-2,TRBV7-2,ASSYGTSSGGELF
TRBJ2-5,TRBV5-6,ASSLAGGTQETQY
TRBJ2-3,TRBV4-3,ASSQEGTSTDTQY
TRBJ2-1,TRBV12-5,ASGLGDRYNEQF
TRBJ1-1,TRBV20-1,SASTSSRTGFFTGHTEAF
TRBJ2-1,TRBV19,ASSIMGASYEQF
TRBJ1-4,TRBV4-1,ASSQVAGSGNEKLF
TRBJ2-7,TRBV4-2,ASSQTSGGIYEQY